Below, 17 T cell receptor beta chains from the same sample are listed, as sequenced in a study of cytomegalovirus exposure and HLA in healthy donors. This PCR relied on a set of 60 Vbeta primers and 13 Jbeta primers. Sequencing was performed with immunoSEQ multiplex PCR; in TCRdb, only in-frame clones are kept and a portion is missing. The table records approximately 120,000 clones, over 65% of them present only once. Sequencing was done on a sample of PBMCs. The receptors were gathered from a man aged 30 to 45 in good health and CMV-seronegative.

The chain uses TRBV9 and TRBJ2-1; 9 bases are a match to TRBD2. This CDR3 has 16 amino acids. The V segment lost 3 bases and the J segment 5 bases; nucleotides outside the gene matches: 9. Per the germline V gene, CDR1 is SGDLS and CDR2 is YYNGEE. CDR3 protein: CASSGLAGARNNEQFF. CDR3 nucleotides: TGTGCCAGCAGCGGTTTAGCGGGAGCGAGGAACAATGAGCAGTTCTTC. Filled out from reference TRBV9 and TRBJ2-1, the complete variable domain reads DSGVTQTPKHLITATGQRVTLRCSPRSGDLSVYWYQQSLDQGLQFLIQYYNGEERAKGNILERFSAQQFPDLHSELNLSSLELGDSALYFCASSGLAGARNNEQFFGPGTRLTVL.

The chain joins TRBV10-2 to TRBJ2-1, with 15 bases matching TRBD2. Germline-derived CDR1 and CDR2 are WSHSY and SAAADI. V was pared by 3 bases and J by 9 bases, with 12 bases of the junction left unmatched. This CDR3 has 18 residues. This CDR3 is CASSDPGTSGRPFLEQFF. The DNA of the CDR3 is TGCGCCAGCAGTGATCCCGGGACTAGCGGGAGGCCGTTCCTTGAGCAGTTCTTC.

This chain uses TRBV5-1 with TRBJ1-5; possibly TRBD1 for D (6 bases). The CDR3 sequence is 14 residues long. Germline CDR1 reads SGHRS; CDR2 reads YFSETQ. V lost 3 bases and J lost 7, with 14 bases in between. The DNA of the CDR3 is TGCGCCAGCAGCTCGACAGGTTCGGGGCAGCCCCAGCATTTT. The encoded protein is CASSSTGSGQPQHF.

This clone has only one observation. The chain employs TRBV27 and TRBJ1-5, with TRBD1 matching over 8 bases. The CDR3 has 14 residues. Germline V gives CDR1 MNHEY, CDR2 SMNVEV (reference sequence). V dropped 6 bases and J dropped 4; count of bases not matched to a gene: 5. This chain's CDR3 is CASRNTGGNQPQHF. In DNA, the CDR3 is TGTGCCAGCAGGAACACAGGGGGTAATCAGCCCCAGCATTTT.

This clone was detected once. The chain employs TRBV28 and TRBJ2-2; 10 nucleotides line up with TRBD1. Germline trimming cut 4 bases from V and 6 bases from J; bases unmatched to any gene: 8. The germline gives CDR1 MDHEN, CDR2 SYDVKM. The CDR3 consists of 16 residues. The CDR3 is CASSSPGTGVSGELFF. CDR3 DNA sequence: TGTGCCAGCAGTTCTCCCGGGACAGGGGTCTCCGGGGAGCTGTTTTTT. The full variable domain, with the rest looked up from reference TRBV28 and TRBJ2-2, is DVKVTQSSRYLVKRTGEKVFLECVQDMDHENMFWYRQDPGLGLRLIYFSYDVKMKEKGDIPEGYSVSREKKERFSLILESASTNQTSMYLCASSSPGTGVSGELFFGEGSRLTVL.

The CDR3 region has the DNA TGTGCCAGCAGTTTATCCAGTAATCAGCCCCAGCATTTT. Protein product: CASSLSSNQPQHF. This chain uses TRBV27 with TRBJ1-5; D unclear. Germline V CDR1 and CDR2: MNHEY, SMNVEV (reference sequence). CDR3 length: 13 amino acids. V shed 0 bases and J shed 4 bases, with 4 bases lying between them.

This CDR3 is CASSVGASGSTYNEQFF. The CDR3 region has the DNA TGTGCCAGCAGTGTTGGGGCTAGCGGGAGCACCTACAATGAGCAGTTCTTC. The chain carries TRBV6-4 and TRBJ2-1; 10 nucleotides match TRBD2. V lost 4 bases to trimming and J lost 2 bases; unmatched junction nucleotides: 8. The V gene's germline CDR1 is MRHNA and CDR2 SNTAGT. CDR3 length equals 17 residues.

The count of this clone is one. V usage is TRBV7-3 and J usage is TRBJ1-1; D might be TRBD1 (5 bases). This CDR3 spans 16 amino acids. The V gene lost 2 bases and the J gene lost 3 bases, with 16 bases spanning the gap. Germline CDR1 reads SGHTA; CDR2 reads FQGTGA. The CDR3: CASSLEPVRRDTEAFF. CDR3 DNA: TGTGCCAGCAGCTTAGAACCCGTCCGCAGGGACACTGAAGCTTTCTTT.

DNA for the CDR3: TGTGCCACCAGCAGAGATGGGCAGGGGGATCAGCCCCAGCATTTT. Translating gives CATSRDGQGDQPQHF. The chain joins TRBV15 to TRBJ1-5; 7 nucleotides line up with TRBD1. This CDR3 region has 15 residues. Germline CDR1 reads LNHNV; CDR2 reads YYDKDF (reference sequence). The ends lost 0 bases at V and 5 bases at J; junction bases unmatched: 4.

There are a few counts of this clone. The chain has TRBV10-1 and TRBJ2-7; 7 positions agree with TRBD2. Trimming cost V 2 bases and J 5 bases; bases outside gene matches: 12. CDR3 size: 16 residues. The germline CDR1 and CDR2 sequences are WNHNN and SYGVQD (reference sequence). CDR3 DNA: TGCGCCAGCAGTGAGCCGAAGACGGGGGGTCGAAACGAGCAGTACTTC. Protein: CASSEPKTGGRNEQYF.

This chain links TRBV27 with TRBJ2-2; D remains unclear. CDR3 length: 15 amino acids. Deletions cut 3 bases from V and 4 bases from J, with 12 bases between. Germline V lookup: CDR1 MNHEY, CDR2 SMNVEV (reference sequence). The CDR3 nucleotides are TGTGCCAGCAGTTTTACCCCTTCCGGCACCGGGGAGCTGTTTTTT. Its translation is CASSFTPSGTGELFF.

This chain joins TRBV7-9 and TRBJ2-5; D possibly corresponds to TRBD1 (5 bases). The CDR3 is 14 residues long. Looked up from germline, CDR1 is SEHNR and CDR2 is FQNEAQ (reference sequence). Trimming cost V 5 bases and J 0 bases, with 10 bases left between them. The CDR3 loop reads CASSEQEYQETQYF. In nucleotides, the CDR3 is TGTGCCAGCAGCGAACAGGAATACCAAGAGACCCAGTACTTC.

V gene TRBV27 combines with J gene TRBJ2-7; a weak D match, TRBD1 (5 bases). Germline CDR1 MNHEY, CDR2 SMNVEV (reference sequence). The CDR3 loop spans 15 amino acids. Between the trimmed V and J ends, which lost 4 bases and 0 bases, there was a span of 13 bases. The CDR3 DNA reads TGTGCCAGCAGTTCCTTGGGGCGGACCTCCTACGAGCAGTACTTC. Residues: CASSSLGRTSYEQYF.

CDR3 DNA: TGCGCCAGCAGCGCCGGACTAGCGAGGGGAGATAGGTACAATGAGCAGTTCTTC. This codes for CASSAGLARGDRYNEQFF. The gene calls are TRBV5-1 and TRBJ2-1, with TRBD2 matching over 9 bases. The germline V gene has CDR1 SGHRS and CDR2 YFSETQ. With 4 bases clipped from V and 4 bases from J, the junction kept 15 bases outside the gene matches. The CDR3 extends over 18 amino acids.

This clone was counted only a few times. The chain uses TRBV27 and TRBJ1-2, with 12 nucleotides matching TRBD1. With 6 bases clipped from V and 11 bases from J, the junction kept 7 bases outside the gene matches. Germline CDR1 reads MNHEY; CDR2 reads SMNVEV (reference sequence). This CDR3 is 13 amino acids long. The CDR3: CASSTGTGGLYTF. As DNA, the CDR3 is TGTGCCAGCAGCACCGGGACAGGGGGCCTATACACCTTC.

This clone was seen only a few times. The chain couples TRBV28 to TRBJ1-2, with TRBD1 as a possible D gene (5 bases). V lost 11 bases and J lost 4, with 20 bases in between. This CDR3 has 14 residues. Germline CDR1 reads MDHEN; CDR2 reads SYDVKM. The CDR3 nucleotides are TGTGCCTCCACCCTAGGAGGGGAATTCTATGGCTACACCTTC. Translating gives CASTLGGEFYGYTF.

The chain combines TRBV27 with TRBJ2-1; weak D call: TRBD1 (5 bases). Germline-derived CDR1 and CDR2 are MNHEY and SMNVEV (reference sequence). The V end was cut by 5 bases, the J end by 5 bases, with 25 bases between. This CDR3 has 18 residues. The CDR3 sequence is CASSRILRWGDGHNEQFF. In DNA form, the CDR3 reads TGTGCCAGCAGTCGGATCCTCCGATGGGGCGATGGACACAATGAGCAGTTCTTC.